The clone carrying this T cell receptor (beta chain) was detected many times. Its cognate antigen is unknown. TCRdb redid the calling of the 5' RACE reads with MiXCR, one entry per CDR3 protein. The table includes 200,000 to 300,000 distinct CDR3 sequences, approximately 15% detected once. This CDR3 is built from 15 residues. In germline, CDR1 is SGHTA, CDR2 FQGNSA. The V end was cut by 1 base, the J end by 5 bases, with 9 bases between. These data belong to a study of T-cell memory formation after mild COVID-19. Findings of the study overall: Memory cells collected pre-infection included some clones that later responded, suggesting cross-reactive memory joined. Whether second-wave clones peaking at day 37 were SARS-CoV-2 specific went unconfirmed. Clones shrinking between day 15 and 85 showed a balanced CD4/CD8 split, and those that grew later tilted toward CD4+. Mostly located in CM and EM were contracting CD4+ clones, with contracting CD8+ clones located in EMRA.

The chain carries TRBV7-2 and TRBJ1-6; D not resolved. Sequenced material: PBMCs or a T cell subset sorted from them (not recorded which). This clonotype was sampled from an adult woman who had mild COVID-19 (a few samples of this study predate the infection). Cell type and time point are not known. CDR3 sequence (DNA): TGTGCCAGCAGCTTAGTAAAGGCGAATAATTCACCCCTCCACTTT. This encodes CASSLVKANNSPLHF.